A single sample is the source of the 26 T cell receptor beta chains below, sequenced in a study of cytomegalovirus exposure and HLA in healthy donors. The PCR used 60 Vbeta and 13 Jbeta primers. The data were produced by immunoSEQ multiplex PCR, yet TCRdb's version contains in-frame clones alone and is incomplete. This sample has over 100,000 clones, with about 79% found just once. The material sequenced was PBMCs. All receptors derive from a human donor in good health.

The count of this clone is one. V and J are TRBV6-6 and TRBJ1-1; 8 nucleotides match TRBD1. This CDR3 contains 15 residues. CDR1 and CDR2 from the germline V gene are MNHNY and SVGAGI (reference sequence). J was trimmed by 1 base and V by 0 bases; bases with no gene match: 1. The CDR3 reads CASSYSGTGNTEAFF. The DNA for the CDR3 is TGTGCCAGCAGTTACTCCGGGACAGGGAACACTGAAGCTTTCTTT.

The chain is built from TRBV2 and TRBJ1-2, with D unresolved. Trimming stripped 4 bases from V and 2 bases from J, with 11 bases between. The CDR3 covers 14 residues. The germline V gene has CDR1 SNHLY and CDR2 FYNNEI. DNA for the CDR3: TGTGCCAGCAGTGTAGGCGGAAACAACTATGGCTACACCTTC. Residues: CASSVGGNNYGYTF.

CDR3 in DNA: TGCGCCAGCAGCTTGGCACAGGGCACCTATAATTCACCCCTCCACTTT. Translated: CASSLAQGTYNSPLHF. The chain carries TRBV5-1 and TRBJ1-6; a weak D match, TRBD1 (6 bases). The V gene's germline CDR1 is SGHRS and CDR2 YFSETQ. The length of the CDR3 is 16 residues. Trimming took off 0 bases at V and 2 bases at J, with 9 bases between the two ends.

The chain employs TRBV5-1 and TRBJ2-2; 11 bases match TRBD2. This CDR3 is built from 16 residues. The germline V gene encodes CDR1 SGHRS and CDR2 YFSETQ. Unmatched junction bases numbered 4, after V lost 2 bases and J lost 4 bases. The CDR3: CASSFIAGGSTGELFF. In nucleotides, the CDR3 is TGCGCCAGCAGCTTTATAGCGGGAGGGTCCACCGGGGAGCTGTTTTTT.

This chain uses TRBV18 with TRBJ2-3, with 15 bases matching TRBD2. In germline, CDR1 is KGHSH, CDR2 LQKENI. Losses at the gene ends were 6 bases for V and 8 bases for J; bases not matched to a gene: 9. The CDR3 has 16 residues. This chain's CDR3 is CASSIGLAGGASTQYF. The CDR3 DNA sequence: TGTGCCAGCTCGATAGGACTAGCGGGAGGGGCCAGTACGCAGTATTTT.

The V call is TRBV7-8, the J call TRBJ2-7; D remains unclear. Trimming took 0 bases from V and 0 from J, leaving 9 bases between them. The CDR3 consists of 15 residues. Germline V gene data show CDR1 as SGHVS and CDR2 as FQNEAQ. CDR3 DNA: TGTGCCAGCAGCTTAGCTACCGGAGCCTCCTACGAGCAGTACTTC. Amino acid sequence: CASSLATGASYEQYF. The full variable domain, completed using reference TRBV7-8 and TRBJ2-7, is GAGVSQSPRYKVAKRGQDVALRCDPISGHVSLFWYQQALGQGPEFLTYFQNEAQLDKSGLPSDRFFAERPEGSVSTLKIQRTQQEDSAVYLCASSLATGASYEQYFGPGTRLTVT.

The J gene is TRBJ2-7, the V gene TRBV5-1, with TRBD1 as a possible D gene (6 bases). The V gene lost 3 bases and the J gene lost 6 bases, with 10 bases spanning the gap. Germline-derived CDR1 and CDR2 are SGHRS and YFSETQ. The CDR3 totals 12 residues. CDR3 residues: CASSSNRVEQYF. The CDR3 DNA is TGCGCCAGCAGCTCGAACAGGGTCGAGCAGTACTTC.

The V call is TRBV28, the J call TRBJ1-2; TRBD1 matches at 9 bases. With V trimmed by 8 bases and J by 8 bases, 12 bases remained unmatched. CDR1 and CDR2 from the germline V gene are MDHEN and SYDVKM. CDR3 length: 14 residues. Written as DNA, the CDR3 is TGTGCCAGCTTAGTACAGGGGGCGCATGGGGGCTACACCTTC. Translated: CASLVQGAHGGYTF.

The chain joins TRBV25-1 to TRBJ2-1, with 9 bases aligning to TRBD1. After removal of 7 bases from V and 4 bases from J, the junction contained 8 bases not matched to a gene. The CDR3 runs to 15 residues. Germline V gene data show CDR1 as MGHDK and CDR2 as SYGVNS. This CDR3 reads CASNLGTGSYNEQFF. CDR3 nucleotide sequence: TGTGCCAGCAACCTAGGGACAGGGAGTTACAATGAGCAGTTCTTC.

The CDR3 bases are TGTGCCAGCAGTGAGTCCGAGGCAGAGGACTATGGCTACACCTTC. It codes for CASSESEAEDYGYTF. This chain connects TRBV2 to TRBJ1-2, with D hard to call. The CDR3 length is 15 residues. Deletions cut 3 bases from V and 3 bases from J, with 14 bases between. Looked up from germline, CDR1 is SNHLY and CDR2 is FYNNEI.

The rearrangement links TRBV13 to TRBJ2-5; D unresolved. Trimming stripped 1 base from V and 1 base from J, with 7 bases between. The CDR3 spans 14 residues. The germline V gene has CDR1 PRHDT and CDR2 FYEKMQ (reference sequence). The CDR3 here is CASSLAVSQETQYF. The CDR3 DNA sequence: TGTGCCAGCAGCTTAGCCGTATCCCAAGAGACCCAGTACTTC.

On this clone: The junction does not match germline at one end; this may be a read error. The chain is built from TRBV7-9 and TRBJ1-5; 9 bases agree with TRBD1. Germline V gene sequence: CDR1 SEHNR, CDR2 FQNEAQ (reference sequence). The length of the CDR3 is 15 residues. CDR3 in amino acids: CASSPDRGSTQPQHF. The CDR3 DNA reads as TGTGCCAGCAGCCCGGACAGGGGAAGCACTCAGCCCCAGCATTTT.

The DNA for the CDR3 is TGTGCCAGCACTGGACCGGGACAGGGTTTCTACGAGCAGTACTTC. It specifies CASTGPGQGFYEQYF. This chain uses TRBV28 with TRBJ2-7, with TRBD1 matching over 9 bases. The CDR3 is made up of 15 amino acids. The V gene's germline CDR1 is MDHEN and CDR2 SYDVKM. V dropped 7 bases and J dropped 3; count of bases not matched to a gene: 10.

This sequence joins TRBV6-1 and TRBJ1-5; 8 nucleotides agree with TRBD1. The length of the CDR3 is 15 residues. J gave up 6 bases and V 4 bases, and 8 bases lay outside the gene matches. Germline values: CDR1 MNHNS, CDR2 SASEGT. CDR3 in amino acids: CASSADRGSRQPQHF. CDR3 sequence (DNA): TGTGCCAGCAGTGCCGACAGGGGTTCACGTCAGCCCCAGCATTTT.

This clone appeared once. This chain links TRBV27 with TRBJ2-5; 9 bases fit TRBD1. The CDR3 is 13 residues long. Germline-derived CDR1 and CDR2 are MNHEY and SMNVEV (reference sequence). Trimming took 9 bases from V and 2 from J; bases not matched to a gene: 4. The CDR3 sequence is CASRTGAQETQYF. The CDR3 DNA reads TGTGCCAGTCGGACAGGGGCACAAGAGACCCAGTACTTC.

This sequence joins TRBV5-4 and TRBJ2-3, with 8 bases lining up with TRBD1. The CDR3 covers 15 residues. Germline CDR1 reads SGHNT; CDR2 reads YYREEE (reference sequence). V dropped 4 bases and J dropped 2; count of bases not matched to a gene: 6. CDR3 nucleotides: TGTGCCAGCAGCCTAGACAGGGGAATCACAGATACGCAGTATTTT. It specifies CASSLDRGITDTQYF.

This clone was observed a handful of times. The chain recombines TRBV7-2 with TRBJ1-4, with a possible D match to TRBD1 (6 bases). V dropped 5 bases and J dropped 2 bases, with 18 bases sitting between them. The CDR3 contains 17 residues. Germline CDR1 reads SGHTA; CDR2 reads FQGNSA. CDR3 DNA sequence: TGTGCCAGCAGCGAAAGAGGAAAGGGGGGGACTAATGAAAAACTGTTTTTT. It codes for CASSERGKGGTNEKLFF.

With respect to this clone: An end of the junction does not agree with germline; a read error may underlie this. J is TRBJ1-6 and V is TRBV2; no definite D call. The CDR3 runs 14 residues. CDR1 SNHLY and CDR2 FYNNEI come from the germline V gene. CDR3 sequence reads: CVSSAPNFNSPLHF. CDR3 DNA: TGTGTCAGCAGCGCCCCAAACTTCAATTCACCCCTCCACTTT.

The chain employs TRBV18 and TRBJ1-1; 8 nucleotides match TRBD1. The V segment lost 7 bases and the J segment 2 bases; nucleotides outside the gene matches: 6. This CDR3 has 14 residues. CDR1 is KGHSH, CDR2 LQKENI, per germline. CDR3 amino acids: CASLQDRVNTEAFF. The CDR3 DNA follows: TGTGCCAGCTTACAGGACAGGGTTAACACTGAAGCTTTCTTT.

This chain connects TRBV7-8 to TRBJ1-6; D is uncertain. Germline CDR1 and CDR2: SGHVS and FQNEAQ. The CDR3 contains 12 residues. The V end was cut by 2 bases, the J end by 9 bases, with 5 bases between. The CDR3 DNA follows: TGTGCCAGCAGCTTAACGGTTTCACCCCTCCACTTT. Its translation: CASSLTVSPLHF.

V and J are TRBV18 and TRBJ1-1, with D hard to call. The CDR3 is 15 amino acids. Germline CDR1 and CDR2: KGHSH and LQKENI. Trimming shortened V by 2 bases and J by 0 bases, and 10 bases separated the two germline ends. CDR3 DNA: TGTGCCAGCTCACCAGTAAGAGCTTTGAACACTGAAGCTTTCTTT. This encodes CASSPVRALNTEAFF.

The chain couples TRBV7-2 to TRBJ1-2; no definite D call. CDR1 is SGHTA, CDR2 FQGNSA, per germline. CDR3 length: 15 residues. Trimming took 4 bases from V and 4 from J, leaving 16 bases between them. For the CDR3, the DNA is TGTGCCAGCAGCTCCAGATCCGGGTTATTCTATGGCTACACCTTC. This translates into CASSSRSGLFYGYTF. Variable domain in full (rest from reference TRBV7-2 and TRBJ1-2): GAGVSQSPSNKVTEKGKDVELRCDPISGHTALYWYRQSLGQGLEFLIYFQGNSAPDKSGLPSDRFSAERTGGSVSTLTIQRTQQEDSAVYLCASSSRSGLFYGYTFGSGTRLTVV.

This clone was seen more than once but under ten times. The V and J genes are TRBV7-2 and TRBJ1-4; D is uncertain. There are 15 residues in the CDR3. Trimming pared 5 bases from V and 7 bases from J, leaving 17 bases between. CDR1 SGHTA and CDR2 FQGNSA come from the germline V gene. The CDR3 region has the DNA TGTGCCAGCAGCCCGCAAGCTGGTGCAGGTGAAAAACTGTTTTTT. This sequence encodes CASSPQAGAGEKLFF.

CDR3 in DNA: TGTGCCAGCAGCTTGGGCGGGCCTAGCACAGATACGCAGTATTTT. Its protein product is CASSLGGPSTDTQYF. The chain combines TRBV5-4 with TRBJ2-3, with D tentatively TRBD2 (5 bases). Per the germline V gene, CDR1 is SGHNT and CDR2 is YYREEE (reference sequence). CDR3 length equals 15 residues. V was shortened by 0 bases and J by 0 bases, with 8 bases between the two germline ends.

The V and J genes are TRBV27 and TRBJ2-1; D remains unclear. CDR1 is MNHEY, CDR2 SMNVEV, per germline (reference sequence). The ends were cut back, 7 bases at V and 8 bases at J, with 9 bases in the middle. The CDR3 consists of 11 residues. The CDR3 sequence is CASTSGYEQFF. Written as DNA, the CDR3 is TGTGCCAGCACGTCCGGTTATGAGCAGTTCTTC.

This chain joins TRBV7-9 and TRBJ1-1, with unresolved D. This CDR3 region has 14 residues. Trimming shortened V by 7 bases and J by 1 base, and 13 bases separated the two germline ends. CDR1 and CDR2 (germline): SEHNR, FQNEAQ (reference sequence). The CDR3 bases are TGTGCCAGCACTTCACTGGCAGGGAACACTGAAGCTTTCTTT. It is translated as CASTSLAGNTEAFF. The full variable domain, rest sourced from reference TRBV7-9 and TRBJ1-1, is DTGVSQNPRHKITKRGQNVTFRCDPISEHNRLYWYRQTLGQGPEFLTYFQNEAQLEKSRLLSDRFSAERPKGSFSTLEIQRTEQGDSAMYLCASTSLAGNTEAFFGQGTRLTVV.